A single sample gave rise to the 32 T cell receptor beta chains below, sequenced in a study of patients and donors after allogeneic stem cell transplantation (TCRdb year 2020). Preparation of the library involved RT-PCR. The listed sequencing device is NextSeq 550. TCRdb trimmed the raw reads at Q25, called clones with MiXCR and kept productive beta chains. Under each unique CDR3 protein, matching rows form one entry showing the most common genes and DNA. This sample has about 230,000 distinct CDR3 sequences in its table, and 13% to 15% of those were observed once. Of the sample, around a tenth falls within the top ten clones. Input material: blood, either unsorted or a sorted T cell fraction (not recorded which). These receptors were collected from a human donor who was either an allogeneic HSCT recipient or a stem cell or donor lymphocyte infusion donor (not recorded which). It is not recorded whose cells these are; they may come from a transplant donor.

This clonotype came up a few times. The J gene is TRBJ1-5, the V gene TRBV28; 9 positions match TRBD1. Germline V gene data show CDR1 as MDHEN and CDR2 as SYDVKM. The V and J ends lost 6 bases and 5 bases, in that order; junction bases with no gene match: 5. The CDR3 is made up of 14 amino acids. CDR3 in DNA: TGTGCCAGCAGGTCCGGGACAGGGCATCAGCCCCAGCATTTT. It yields the protein CASRSGTGHQPQHF. Looking up the rest from reference TRBV28 and TRBJ1-5 gives the full variable domain: DVKVTQSSRYLVKRTGEKVFLECVQDMDHENMFWYRQDPGLGLRLIYFSYDVKMKEKGDIPEGYSVSREKKERFSLILESASTNQTSMYLCASRSGTGHQPQHFGDGTRLSIL.

This clonotype occurred many times. V is TRBV11-2 and J is TRBJ2-2; 7 positions agree with TRBD2. J gave up 0 bases and V 4 bases, and 5 bases lay outside the gene matches. This CDR3 is built from 16 residues. CDR1 is SGHAT and CDR2 is FQNNGV in the germline V gene. DNA for the CDR3: TGTGCCAGCAGCTCATACGCGGGGGCGAACACCGGGGAGCTGTTTTTT. It is translated as CASSSYAGANTGELFF.

This clonotype came up many times. The chain is built from TRBV12-3 or TRBV12-4 and TRBJ2-2; 8 nucleotides agree with TRBD2. The CDR3 totals 15 residues. V shed 3 bases, J shed 4 bases, and the junction held 4 bases outside the gene matches. CDR3 residues: CASSFAGRATGELFF. CDR3 nucleotide sequence: TGTGCCAGCAGTTTTGCCGGGAGGGCCACCGGGGAGCTGTTTTTT.

The table lists this clonotype with many counts. V is TRBV12-3 or TRBV12-4 and J is TRBJ1-6; maybe TRBD1 (5 bases). V was pared by 5 bases and J by 5 bases, with 10 bases between. The CDR3 length is 14 residues. In DNA, the CDR3 is TGTGCCAGCAGTCCGACACAGGATAATTCACCCCTCCACTTT. This codes for CASSPTQDNSPLHF.

This clonotype was found a few times. The rearrangement joins TRBV5-1 to TRBJ1-2; D unclear. CDR3 length: 14 residues. V gave up 0 bases and J gave up 7 bases, with 13 bases separating them. The V gene's germline CDR1 is SGHRS and CDR2 YFSETQ. CDR3 sequence: CASSLEETRGGYTF. The DNA of the CDR3 is TGCGCCAGCAGCTTGGAGGAGACCCGCGGTGGCTACACCTTC.

This clonotype occurred many times. The rearrangement joins TRBV29-1 to TRBJ1-1; D not resolved. The germline V gene encodes CDR1 SQVTM and CDR2 ANQGSEA. V lost 7 bases to trimming and J lost 0 bases, with 15 bases between them. This CDR3 is built from 14 residues. CDR3 sequence reads: CSDDPGDMNTEAFF. Here the CDR3 DNA reads TGCAGCGATGATCCGGGTGACATGAACACTGAAGCTTTCTTT.

The chain is built from TRBV12-3 or TRBV12-4 and TRBJ2-2; D is possibly TRBD2 (6 bases). CDR3 length equals 14 residues. The germline V and J ends were trimmed by 7 bases and 4 bases, with 13 bases remaining between them. CDR3 DNA sequence: TGTGCCAGCAAACCTGGAGCGGGCACCGGGGAGCTGTTTTTT. Protein product: CASKPGAGTGELFF.

This chain connects TRBV7-3 to TRBJ2-7; D is possibly TRBD1 or TRBD2 (5 bases each). Looked up from germline, CDR1 is SGHTA and CDR2 is FQGTGA. The CDR3 sequence is 14 residues long. The V and J ends lost 0 bases and 3 bases respectively, with 9 bases between them. The CDR3 loop reads CASSLTNGGYEQYF. The CDR3 nucleotides are TGTGCCAGCAGCTTAACTAATGGGGGCTACGAGCAGTACTTC.

J is TRBJ1-1 and V is TRBV29-1; TRBD1 matches 7 bases. The germline CDR1 and CDR2 sequences are SQVTM and ANQGSEA. The V segment lost 6 bases and the J segment 7 bases; nucleotides outside the gene matches: 5. The CDR3 covers 11 residues. Written as DNA, the CDR3 is TGCAGCGTAGGACAGGCAAGTGAAGCTTTCTTT. This sequence encodes CSVGQASEAFF.

This clonotype was observed a handful of times. The V and J genes are TRBV20-1 and TRBJ1-6; D may be TRBD1 (5 bases). The CDR3 is 14 amino acids. The V end was cut by 1 base, the J end by 8 bases, with 12 bases between. Germline V CDR1 and CDR2: DFQATT, SNEGSKA (reference sequence). CDR3 sequence: CSARAGGGDSPLHF. CDR3 bases: TGCAGTGCTAGAGCGGGCGGAGGGGATTCACCCCTCCACTTT.

Ten or more counts support this clonotype. The chain couples TRBV15 to TRBJ2-1; the D gene is possibly TRBD2 (6 bases). The V end lost 0 bases, the J end lost 0 bases, and 9 bases lay between the germline ends. This CDR3 has 16 amino acids. Germline CDR1 and CDR2: LNHNV and YYDKDF (reference sequence). CDR3: CATSREGEASYNEQFF. Here the CDR3 DNA reads TGTGCCACCAGCAGAGAGGGGGAGGCCTCCTACAATGAGCAGTTCTTC. The full variable domain, rest sourced from reference TRBV15 and TRBJ2-1, is DAMVIQNPRYQVTQFGKPVTLSCSQTLNHNVMYWYQQKSSQAPKLLFHYYDKDFNNEADTPDNFQSRRPNTSFCFLDIRSPGLGDTAMYLCATSREGEASYNEQFFGPGTRLTVL.

This clonotype was seen only a few times. The CDR3 coding sequence is TGCGCCAGCAGCCCGGACGGGACAGGGGGCGCGAGCGATGAGCAGTTCTTC. Translated: CASSPDGTGGASDEQFF. V and J are TRBV4-1 and TRBJ2-1, with 12 bases that match TRBD1. CDR3 length: 17 residues. The trim removed 4 bases at V and 8 bases at J, leaving 12 bases unmatched. Germline V lookup: CDR1 MGHRA, CDR2 YSYEKL.

The rearrangement joins TRBV6-2 or TRBV6-3 to TRBJ2-2, with D uncertain. CDR3 length: 13 amino acids. The ends were cut back, 0 bases at V and 5 bases at J, with 4 bases in the middle. Germline V gene lookup returns CDR1 MNHEY and CDR2 SVGEGT. The CDR3 sequence is CASSYSATGELFF. DNA for the CDR3: TGTGCCAGCAGTTACTCTGCTACCGGGGAGCTGTTTTTT.

This clonotype was observed a handful of times. This CDR3 is CASSLVGFGNTIYF. Written as DNA, the CDR3 is TGTGCCAGCAGCTTAGTAGGCTTTGGAAACACCATATATTTT. The chain is built from TRBV11-2 and TRBJ1-3; D not certain. Trimming stripped 1 base from V and 3 bases from J, with 7 bases between. Looked up from germline, CDR1 is SGHAT and CDR2 is FQNNGV. This CDR3 is built from 14 residues.

This clonotype was found many times. The genes are TRBV15 and TRBJ1-5; D ambiguous. This CDR3 has 15 amino acids. CDR1 and CDR2 from the germline V gene are LNHNV and YYDKDF (reference sequence). Trimming took off 0 bases at V and 5 bases at J, with 11 bases between the two ends. The CDR3 DNA follows: TGTGCCACCAGCAGAGATCGGCTGTGGGATCAGCCCCAGCATTTT. It is translated as CATSRDRLWDQPQHF.

In this sample, this clonotype turned up a few times. As DNA, the CDR3 is TGTGCCACCTCCCGTTACGAGCCTAATGAAAAACTGTTTTTT. Translating gives CATSRYEPNEKLFF. This chain connects TRBV24-1 to TRBJ1-4; D is ambiguous. The ends were cut back, 9 bases at V and 3 bases at J, with 13 bases in the middle. Germline CDR1 reads KGHDR; CDR2 reads SFDVKD. This CDR3 has 14 amino acids.

This clonotype was recorded once. The chain carries TRBV4-2 and TRBJ1-6; D perhaps matches TRBD1 (6 bases). Trimming removed 3 bases at V and 10 bases at J, with 13 bases between. The CDR3 is 14 amino acids. Germline lookup yields CDR1 LGHNA and CDR2 YNFKEQ. The CDR3 DNA reads as TGTGCCAGCAGCCAGGCTTACAGGGACTCACCCCTCCACTTT. Its protein product is CASSQAYRDSPLHF.

This clonotype was recorded a few times. The J gene is TRBJ2-1, the V gene TRBV7-9; TRBD2 aligns across 12 bases. This CDR3 region has 16 residues. V shed 1 base, J shed 7 bases, and the junction held 5 bases outside the gene matches. Germline CDR1 and CDR2: SEHNR and FQNEAQ (reference sequence). In nucleotides, the CDR3 is TGTGCCAGCAGCTTAGTGACTAGCGGGAGATGGAATGAGCAGTTCTTC. Its translation: CASSLVTSGRWNEQFF.

This clonotype was detected ten times or more. The chain combines TRBV6-1 with TRBJ1-1; 7 bases align to TRBD1. The CDR3 has 14 amino acids. The germline CDR1 and CDR2 sequences are MNHNS and SASEGT. Trimming cost V 1 base and J 4 bases; bases outside gene matches: 3. The DNA of the CDR3 is TGTGCCAGCAGTGAAGGACAGGGTGTCACTGAAGCTTTCTTT. Translation gives CASSEGQGVTEAFF.

In this sample, this clonotype turned up many times. The rearrangement links TRBV9 to TRBJ2-2, with D perhaps assigned TRBD1 or TRBD2 (5 bases each). V was clipped by 3 bases and J by 6 bases, with 21 bases between them. The CDR3 spans 17 residues. CDR1 is SGDLS, CDR2 YYNGEE, per germline. The CDR3 sequence: CASSAHPGSQGPGELFF. CDR3 DNA sequence: TGTGCCAGCAGCGCCCATCCCGGGTCGCAGGGACCCGGGGAGCTGTTTTTT.

The rearrangement uses TRBV6-1 and TRBJ1-2, with D possibly TRBD1 on 5 matching bases. V lost 0 bases, J lost 4 bases, and 15 bases lay in between. The CDR3 sequence is 16 residues long. Looked up from germline, CDR1 is MNHNS and CDR2 is SASEGT. CDR3 protein: CASSEAPGGNFYGYTF. The CDR3 coding sequence is TGTGCCAGCAGTGAAGCGCCTGGGGGGAATTTCTATGGCTACACCTTC.

This chain connects TRBV18 to TRBJ1-2; no clear D gene. The germline CDR1 and CDR2 sequences are KGHSH and LQKENI. The CDR3 totals 14 residues. V lost 3 bases and J lost 0, with 8 bases in between. The CDR3 DNA is TGTGCCAGCTCACCGGAAACCTCTAACTATGGCTACACCTTC. This codes for CASSPETSNYGYTF.

The chain links TRBV7-9 to TRBJ1-5; 10 bases line up with TRBD1. The CDR3 has 17 residues. Losses at the gene ends were 5 bases for V and 1 base for J; bases not matched to a gene: 8. Germline lookup yields CDR1 SEHNR and CDR2 FQNEAQ (reference sequence). The DNA for the CDR3 is TGTGCCAGCAGCCCGGACAGGGGGACGTCGAGCAATCAGCCCCAGCATTTT. Translating gives CASSPDRGTSSNQPQHF.

The table lists this clonotype with many counts. The rearrangement joins TRBV12-3 or TRBV12-4 to TRBJ1-1; TRBD1 is a possible D gene (6 bases). Trimming took 6 bases from V and 0 from J, leaving 17 bases between them. This CDR3 has 16 residues. The CDR3 coding sequence is TGTGCCAGCAGACCGCTCAGGGGTCTGATGAACACTGAAGCTTTCTTT. As protein: CASRPLRGLMNTEAFF.

This clonotype has a handful of counts. The CDR3 nucleotides read TGTGCCAGCAGCGTGAGTGGGCTAACAACTAATGAAAAACTGTTTTTT. This gives the protein CASSVSGLTTNEKLFF. The V gene is TRBV9, the J gene TRBJ1-4; D remains ambiguous. The CDR3 has 16 residues. V was pared by 2 bases and J by 0 bases, with 11 bases between. Germline V gives CDR1 SGDLS, CDR2 YYNGEE.

The V gene is TRBV24-1, the J gene TRBJ1-5; 7 positions match TRBD1. This CDR3 spans 15 amino acids. Trimming at V came to 5 bases and at J to 6 bases, leaving 9 bases not matched to a gene. Germline CDR1 KGHDR, CDR2 SFDVKD. Written as DNA, the CDR3 is TGTGCCACCAGTGCCAAGACAGGGTGGGGTCAGCCCCAGCATTTT. It is translated as CATSAKTGWGQPQHF.

The chain employs TRBV19 and TRBJ2-6; 9 bases agree with TRBD1. Germline assignment: CDR1 LNHDA and CDR2 SQIVND (reference sequence). This CDR3 is 17 amino acids long. The junction had 9 bases not matched to a gene; V was cut back by 5 bases and J by 4 bases. CDR3 region: CASSLLQGAGGANVLTF. DNA of the CDR3: TGTGCCAGTAGTCTGCTACAGGGGGCGGGCGGGGCCAACGTCCTGACTTTC.

This clonotype was counted only a few times. The gene calls are TRBV20-1 and TRBJ2-3; possibly TRBD2 for D (5 bases). V was shortened by 1 base and J by 2 bases, with 13 bases between the two germline ends. CDR1 DFQATT and CDR2 SNEGSKA come from the germline V gene (reference sequence). This CDR3 is built from 15 residues. The CDR3 DNA follows: TGCAGTGCTAGAGTCGGTAGCGAGGACACAGATACGCAGTATTTT. Translated, it gives CSARVGSEDTDTQYF.

This chain uses TRBV6-1 with TRBJ2-7; no definite D call. The CDR3 is 13 amino acids. V dropped 6 bases and J dropped 3 bases, with 12 bases sitting between them. From germline, CDR1 is MNHNS and CDR2 SASEGT. The CDR3 here is CASRERPLYEQYF. CDR3 sequence (DNA): TGTGCCAGCAGGGAGCGACCACTCTACGAGCAGTACTTC.

This clonotype showed up just a few times. This sequence joins TRBV11-2 and TRBJ2-7; the match to TRBD2 covers 9 bases. CDR1 and CDR2 (germline): SGHAT, FQNNGV. This CDR3 is built from 18 residues. V was pared by 0 bases and J by 3 bases, with 12 bases of the junction left unmatched. The CDR3 sequence is CASSLDGIGLASIYEQYF. The CDR3 DNA reads TGTGCCAGCAGCTTAGATGGGATCGGACTAGCGAGTATCTACGAGCAGTACTTC.

The chain employs TRBV29-1 and TRBJ2-2; D unresolved. The CDR3 totals 14 residues. Trimming removed 5 bases at V and 7 bases at J, with 17 bases between. CDR1 and CDR2 from the germline V gene are SQVTM and ANQGSEA. CDR3 nucleotides: TGCAGCGTTTCTCGGATCCGGCGCGGCGGGGAGCTGTTTTTT. This translates into CSVSRIRRGGELFF.

This clonotype occurred once. The genes are TRBV6-2 or TRBV6-3 and TRBJ2-2; 12 nucleotides line up with TRBD2. Trimming at V came to 5 bases and at J to 1 base, leaving 2 bases not matched to a gene. The CDR3 consists of 16 residues. Per the germline V gene, CDR1 is MNHEY and CDR2 is SVGEGT. Written as DNA, the CDR3 is TGTGCCAGCAGTAAACTAGCGGGAGGGAACACCGGGGAGCTGTTTTTT. It codes for CASSKLAGGNTGELFF.